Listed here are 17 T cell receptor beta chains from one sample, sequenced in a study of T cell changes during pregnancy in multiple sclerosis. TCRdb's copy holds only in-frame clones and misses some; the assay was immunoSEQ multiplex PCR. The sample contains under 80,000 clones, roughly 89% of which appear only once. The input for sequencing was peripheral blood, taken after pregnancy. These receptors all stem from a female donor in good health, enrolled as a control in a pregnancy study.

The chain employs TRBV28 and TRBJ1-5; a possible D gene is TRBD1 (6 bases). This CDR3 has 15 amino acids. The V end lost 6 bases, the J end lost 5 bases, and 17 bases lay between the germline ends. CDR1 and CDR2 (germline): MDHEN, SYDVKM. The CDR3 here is CASRWDIRGYQPQHF. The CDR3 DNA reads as TGTGCCAGCAGATGGGACATTAGGGGGTATCAGCCCCAGCATTTT.

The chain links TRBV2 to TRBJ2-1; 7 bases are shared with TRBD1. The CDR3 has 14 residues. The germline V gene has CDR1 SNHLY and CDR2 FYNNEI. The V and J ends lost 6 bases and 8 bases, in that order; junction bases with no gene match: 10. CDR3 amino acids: CASRRQGNVDEQFF. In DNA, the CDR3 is TGTGCCAGCAGGAGACAGGGTAATGTGGATGAGCAGTTCTTC.

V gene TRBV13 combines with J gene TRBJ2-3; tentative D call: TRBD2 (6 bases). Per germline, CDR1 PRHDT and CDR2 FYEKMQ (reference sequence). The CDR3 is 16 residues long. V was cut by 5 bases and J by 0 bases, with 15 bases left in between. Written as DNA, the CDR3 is TGTGCCAGCAGCCCCCGACTAGGCTCTAGCACAGATACGCAGTATTTT. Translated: CASSPRLGSSTDTQYF.

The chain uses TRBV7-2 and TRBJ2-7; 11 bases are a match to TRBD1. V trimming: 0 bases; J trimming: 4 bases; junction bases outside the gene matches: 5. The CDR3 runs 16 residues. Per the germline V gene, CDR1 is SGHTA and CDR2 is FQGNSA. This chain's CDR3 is CASSLAGTGGRYEQYF. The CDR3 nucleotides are TGTGCCAGCAGCTTAGCGGGGACAGGGGGACGGTACGAGCAGTACTTC.

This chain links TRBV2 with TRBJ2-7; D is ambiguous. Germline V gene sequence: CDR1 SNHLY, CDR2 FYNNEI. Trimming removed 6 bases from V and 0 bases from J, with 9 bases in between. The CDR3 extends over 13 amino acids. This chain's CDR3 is CASRAPPSYEQYF. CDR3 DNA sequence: TGTGCCAGCAGAGCTCCCCCCTCCTACGAGCAGTACTTC. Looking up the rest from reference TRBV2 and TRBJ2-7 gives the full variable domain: EPEVTQTPSHQVTQMGQEVILRCVPISNHLYFYWYRQILGQKVEFLVSFYNNEISEKSEIFDDQFSVERPDGSNFTLKIRSTKLEDSAMYFCASRAPPSYEQYFGPGTRLTVT.

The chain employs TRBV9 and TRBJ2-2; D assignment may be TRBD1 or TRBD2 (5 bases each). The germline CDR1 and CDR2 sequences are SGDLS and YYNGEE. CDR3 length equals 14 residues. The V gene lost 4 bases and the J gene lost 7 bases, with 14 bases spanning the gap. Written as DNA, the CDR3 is TGTGCCAGCAGCTTAGAGGGGTTAAACGGGGAGCTGTTTTTT. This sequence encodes CASSLEGLNGELFF.

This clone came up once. The CDR3 nucleotides read TGTGCCAGCAGCCCCGGTCTCTCCTACGAGCAGTACTTC. Its translation: CASSPGLSYEQYF. The chain links TRBV11-2 to TRBJ2-7; D ambiguous. There are 13 residues in the CDR3. The germline CDR1 and CDR2 sequences are SGHAT and FQNNGV. V was pared by 5 bases and J by 0 bases, with 8 bases between. Using reference TRBV11-2 and TRBJ2-7 for the parts outside the CDR3, the full variable domain is EAGVAQSPRYKIIEKRQSVAFWCNPISGHATLYWYQQILGQGPKLLIQFQNNGVVDDSQLPKDRFSAERLKGVDSTLKIQPAKLEDSAVYLCASSPGLSYEQYFGPGTRLTVT.

CDR3 coding DNA: TGTGCCAGTAGTAGACAGGCCAGCACAGATACGCAGTATTTT. Translation gives CASSRQASTDTQYF. The chain couples TRBV19 to TRBJ2-3, with TRBD1 as a possible D gene (6 bases). The V end lost 4 bases, the J end lost 0 bases, and 8 bases lay between the germline ends. This CDR3 region has 14 residues. CDR1 and CDR2 (germline): LNHDA, SQIVND (reference sequence).

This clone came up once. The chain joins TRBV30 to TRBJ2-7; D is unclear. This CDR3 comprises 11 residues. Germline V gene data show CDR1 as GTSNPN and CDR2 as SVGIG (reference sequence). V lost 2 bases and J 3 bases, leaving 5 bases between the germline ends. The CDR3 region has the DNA TGTGCCTGGAGTCGCAGCTACGAGCAGTACTTC. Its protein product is CAWSRSYEQYF.

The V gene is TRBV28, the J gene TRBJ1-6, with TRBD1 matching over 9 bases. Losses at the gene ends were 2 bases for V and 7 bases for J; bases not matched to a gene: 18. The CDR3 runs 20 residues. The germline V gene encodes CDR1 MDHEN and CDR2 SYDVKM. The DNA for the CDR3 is TGTGCCAGCAGTTTAGGGTGGGGACAGGGAAAGGGGGGTAAGAATTCACCCCTCCACTTT. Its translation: CASSLGWGQGKGGKNSPLHF.

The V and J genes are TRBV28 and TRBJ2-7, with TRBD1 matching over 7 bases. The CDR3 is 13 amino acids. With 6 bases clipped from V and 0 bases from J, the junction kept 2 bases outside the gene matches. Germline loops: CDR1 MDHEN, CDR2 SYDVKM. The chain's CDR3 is CASRRTGSYEQYF. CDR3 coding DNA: TGTGCCAGCAGACGGACAGGCTCCTACGAGCAGTACTTC.

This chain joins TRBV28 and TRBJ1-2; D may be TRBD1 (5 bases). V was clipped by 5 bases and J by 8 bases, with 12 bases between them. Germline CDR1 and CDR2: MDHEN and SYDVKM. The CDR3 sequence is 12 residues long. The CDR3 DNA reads TGTGCCAGCAGTCCCCCGCAGGGAGGCTACACCTTC. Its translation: CASSPPQGGYTF.

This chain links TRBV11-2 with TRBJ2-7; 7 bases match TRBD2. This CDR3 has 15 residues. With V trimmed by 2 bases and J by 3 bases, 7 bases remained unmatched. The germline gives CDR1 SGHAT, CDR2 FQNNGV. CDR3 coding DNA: TGTGCCAGCAGCTTATATCAGCGGGACCTCTACGAGCAGTACTTC. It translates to CASSLYQRDLYEQYF.

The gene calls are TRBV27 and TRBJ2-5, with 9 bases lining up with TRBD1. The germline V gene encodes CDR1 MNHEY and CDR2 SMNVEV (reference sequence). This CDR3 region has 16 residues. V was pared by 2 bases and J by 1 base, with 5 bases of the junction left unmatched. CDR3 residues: CASSLTPQGAQETQYF. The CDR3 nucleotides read TGTGCCAGCAGTTTAACCCCACAGGGGGCCCAAGAGACCCAGTACTTC.

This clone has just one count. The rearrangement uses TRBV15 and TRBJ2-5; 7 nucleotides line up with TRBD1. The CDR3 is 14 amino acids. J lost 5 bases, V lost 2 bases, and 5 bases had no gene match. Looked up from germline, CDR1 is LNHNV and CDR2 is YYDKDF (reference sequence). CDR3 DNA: TGTGCCACCAGCAGACTGAGGGGGCGGGAGACCCAGTACTTC. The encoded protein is CATSRLRGRETQYF.

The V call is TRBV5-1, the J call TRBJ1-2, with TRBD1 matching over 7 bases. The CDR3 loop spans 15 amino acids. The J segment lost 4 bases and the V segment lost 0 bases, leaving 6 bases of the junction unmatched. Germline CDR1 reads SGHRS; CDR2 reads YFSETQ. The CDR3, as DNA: TGCGCCAGCAGCTTGGAACAGGGGTGGATCTATGGCTACACCTTC. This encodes CASSLEQGWIYGYTF. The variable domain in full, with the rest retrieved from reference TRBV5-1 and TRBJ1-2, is KAGVTQTPRYLIKTRGQQVTLSCSPISGHRSVSWYQQTPGQGLQFLFEYFSETQRNKGNFPGRFSGRQFSNSRSEMNVSTLELGDSALYLCASSLEQGWIYGYTFGSGTRLTVV.

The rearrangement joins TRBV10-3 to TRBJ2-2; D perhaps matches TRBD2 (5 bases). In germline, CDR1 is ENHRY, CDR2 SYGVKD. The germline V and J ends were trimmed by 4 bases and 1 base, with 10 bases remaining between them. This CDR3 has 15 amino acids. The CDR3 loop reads CAISVGDKNTGELFF. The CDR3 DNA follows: TGTGCCATCAGTGTGGGAGACAAGAACACCGGGGAGCTGTTTTTT.